This entry lists 5 T cell receptor beta chains sequenced from one sample in a study of response to subunit inactivated influenza vaccine. One entry per CDR3 protein, called by TCRdb with MiXCR from the RT-PCR reads. This table holds about half a million distinct CDR3 sequences, under 9% found once. This sample comprised PBMCs from blood, obtained roughly 24 months after vaccination. These receptors were collected from a man aged 45-69 years who received an inactivated influenza vaccine.

This clonotype was found a few times. The chain couples TRBV2 to TRBJ1-3; D is unresolved. In germline, CDR1 is SNHLY, CDR2 FYNNEI. V lost 8 bases and J lost 1, with 6 bases in between. The CDR3 spans 12 residues. The CDR3 coding sequence is TGTGCCAGCCTGGGGTCTGGAAACACCATATATTTT. Translation gives CASLGSGNTIYF.

J is TRBJ2-5 and V is TRBV9; 7 bases agree with TRBD2. The CDR3 consists of 14 residues. V dropped 5 bases and J dropped 4; count of bases not matched to a gene: 8. Germline loops: CDR1 SGDLS, CDR2 YYNGEE. The CDR3 sequence is CASRPTGGSETQYF. The DNA for the CDR3 is TGTGCCAGCAGACCTACCGGGGGGTCAGAGACCCAGTACTTC. Full variable domain (remainder filled in from reference TRBV9 and TRBJ2-5): DSGVTQTPKHLITATGQRVTLRCSPRSGDLSVYWYQQSLDQGLQFLIQYYNGEERAKGNILERFSAQQFPDLHSELNLSSLELGDSALYFCASRPTGGSETQYFGPGTRLLVL.

The V and J genes are TRBV3-1 and TRBJ1-2; D is undetermined. CDR1 and CDR2 from the germline V gene are LGHDT and YNNKEL (reference sequence). The ends were cut back, 0 bases at V and 8 bases at J, with 19 bases in the middle. The CDR3 loop spans 16 amino acids. DNA of the CDR3: TGTGCCAGCAGCCAAGATCTAATAGGTGGAGGGAGCGGCTACACCTTC. This gives the protein CASSQDLIGGGSGYTF. Full variable domain (rest looked up from reference TRBV3-1 and TRBJ1-2): DTAVSQTPKYLVTQMGNDKSIKCEQNLGHDTMYWYKQDSKKFLKIMFSYNNKELIINETVPNRFSPKSPDKAHLNLHINSLELGDSAVYFCASSQDLIGGGSGYTFGSGTRLTVV.

This sequence joins TRBV4-3 and TRBJ2-4, with D possibly being TRBD1 (6 bases). The ends were cut back, 8 bases at V and 1 base at J, with 12 bases in the middle. The CDR3 consists of 14 residues. CDR1 and CDR2 from the germline V gene are LGHNA and YSLEER. CDR3 amino acids: CASANRDAKNIQYF. The CDR3 coding sequence is TGCGCCAGCGCGAACAGGGACGCCAAAAACATTCAGTACTTC.

The CDR3 region has the DNA TGCAGTGCTTCAAGGACAGGGATCACTAACTATGGCTACACCTTC. Protein: CSASRTGITNYGYTF. The rearrangement joins TRBV20-1 to TRBJ1-2; 8 bases fit TRBD1. V dropped 5 bases and J dropped 0; count of bases not matched to a gene: 8. The V gene's germline CDR1 is DFQATT and CDR2 SNEGSKA (reference sequence). The CDR3 consists of 15 residues.